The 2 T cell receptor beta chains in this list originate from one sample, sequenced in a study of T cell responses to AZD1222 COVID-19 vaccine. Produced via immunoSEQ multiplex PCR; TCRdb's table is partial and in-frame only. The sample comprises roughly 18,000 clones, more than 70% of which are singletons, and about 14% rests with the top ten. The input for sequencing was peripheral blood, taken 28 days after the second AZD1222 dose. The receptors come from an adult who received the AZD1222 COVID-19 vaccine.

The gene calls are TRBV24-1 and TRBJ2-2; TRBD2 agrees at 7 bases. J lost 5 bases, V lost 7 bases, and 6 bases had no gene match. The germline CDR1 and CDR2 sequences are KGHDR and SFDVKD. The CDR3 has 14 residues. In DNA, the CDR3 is TGTGCCACCAGAAGGGGAGGGAATACCGGGGAGCTGTTTTTT. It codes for CATRRGGNTGELFF.

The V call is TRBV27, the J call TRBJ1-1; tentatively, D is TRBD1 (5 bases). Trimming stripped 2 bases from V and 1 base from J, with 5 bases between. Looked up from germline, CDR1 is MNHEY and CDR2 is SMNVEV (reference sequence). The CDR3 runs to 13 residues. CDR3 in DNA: TGTGCCAGCAGTTTAGGGGCGAACACTGAAGCTTTCTTT. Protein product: CASSLGANTEAFF.